This T cell receptor beta chain is drawn from a study of cytomegalovirus exposure and HLA in healthy donors. Only in-frame clones appear in the TCRdb table, and some are missing; sequencing was by immunoSEQ multiplex PCR. The sample shows tens of thousands of clones, about 90% of them seen only once. The CDR3 length is 17 residues. Germline CDR1 and CDR2: LNHNV and YYDKDF (reference sequence). V gave up 0 bases and J gave up 4 bases, with 18 bases separating them. V usage is TRBV15 and J usage is TRBJ1-2; TRBD1 is a possible D gene (6 bases). Sequencing used PBMCs. This TCR came from a man younger than 30 in good health and CMV-seronegative. This CDR3 reads CATSRDREGVDPYGYTF. For the CDR3, the DNA is TGTGCCACCAGCAGAGATCGCGAGGGGGTAGACCCCTATGGCTACACCTTC. Full variable domain (remainder filled in from reference TRBV15 and TRBJ1-2): DAMVIQNPRYQVTQFGKPVTLSCSQTLNHNVMYWYQQKSSQAPKLLFHYYDKDFNNEADTPDNFQSRRPNTSFCFLDIRSPGLGDTAMYLCATSRDREGVDPYGYTFGSGTRLTVV.